This entry lists 23 T cell receptor beta chains sequenced from one sample in a study of OX40 agonist ivuxolimab in advanced cancers. Produced via immunoSEQ multiplex PCR; TCRdb's table is partial and in-frame only. The sample holds some 69,000 clones, 80% to 95% seen once. The material was CD4+ or CD8+ T cells sorted from blood, obtained in a trial of the OX40 agonist ivuxolimab. These TCRs come from an adult with an advanced solid tumor such as melanoma, head and neck, liver or kidney cancer.

The gene calls are TRBV7-3 and TRBJ2-3; TRBD2 agrees at 7 bases. J gave up 6 bases and V 3 bases, and 12 bases lay outside the gene matches. Germline CDR1 reads SGHTA; CDR2 reads FQGTGA. There are 16 residues in the CDR3. In nucleotides, the CDR3 is TGTGCCAGCAGCTTGTCTAGCGGACCACCAGGGGATACGCAGTATTTT. Translated: CASSLSSGPPGDTQYF.

The genes are TRBV28 and TRBJ1-5, with TRBD1 matching over 9 bases. The ends lost 2 bases at V and 7 bases at J; junction bases unmatched: 9. The V gene's germline CDR1 is MDHEN and CDR2 SYDVKM. This CDR3 comprises 16 residues. CDR3 region: CASSLHRGPLRQPQHF. The CDR3 region has the DNA TGTGCCAGCAGTTTACACAGGGGGCCGTTACGGCAGCCCCAGCATTTT.

The chain joins TRBV19 to TRBJ1-2; 7 positions match TRBD1. From germline, CDR1 is LNHDA and CDR2 SQIVND (reference sequence). The CDR3 consists of 16 residues. Unmatched junction bases numbered 14, after V lost 6 bases and J lost 4 bases. In DNA, the CDR3 is TGTGCCAGTAGCGTGTTATCGACAGGGACTAGCTATGGCTACACCTTC. As protein: CASSVLSTGTSYGYTF.

The CDR3 loop is CASSRTNNEQFF. CDR3 DNA: TGTGCCAGCAGCCGGACTAACAATGAGCAGTTCTTC. The chain has TRBV7-9 and TRBJ2-1; possible D gene TRBD2, 6 bases. This CDR3 spans 12 amino acids. The germline V gene encodes CDR1 SEHNR and CDR2 FQNEAQ (reference sequence). Trimming pared 5 bases from V and 5 bases from J, leaving 7 bases between.

The rearrangement uses TRBV19 and TRBJ1-2; possible D gene TRBD1, 6 bases. The germline V gene encodes CDR1 LNHDA and CDR2 SQIVND (reference sequence). This CDR3 has 14 amino acids. Trimming left V 3 bases short and J 8 bases short, with 16 bases between. This CDR3 reads CASSILGAGRGYTF. For the CDR3, the DNA is TGTGCCAGTAGTATTTTGGGGGCGGGACGCGGCTACACCTTC.

In the case of this clone: The sample has other DNA sequences that encode this CDR3 too. The chain joins TRBV19 to TRBJ2-7; tentatively, D is TRBD2 (5 bases). The CDR3 is 13 amino acids. The ends were cut back, 8 bases at V and 7 bases at J, with 18 bases in the middle. In germline, CDR1 is LNHDA, CDR2 SQIVND (reference sequence). The DNA for the CDR3 is TGTGCCAGTCGCGACTATGAGGGTCGTGAGCAGTACTTC. Amino acids: CASRDYEGREQYF. Full variable domain (outside the CDR3, taken from reference TRBV19 and TRBJ2-7): DGGITQSPKYLFRKEGQNVTLSCEQNLNHDAMYWYRQDPGQGLRLIYYSQIVNDFQKGDIAEGYSVSREKKESFPLTVTSAQKNPTAFYLCASRDYEGREQYFGPGTRLTVT.

This sequence joins TRBV7-9 and TRBJ2-2; D call uncertain. V dropped 5 bases and J dropped 4 bases, with 11 bases sitting between them. The CDR3 consists of 14 residues. Germline-derived CDR1 and CDR2 are SEHNR and FQNEAQ (reference sequence). As DNA, the CDR3 is TGTGCCAGCAGCCCACGGTCCAGCACCGGGGAGCTGTTTTTT. Protein product: CASSPRSSTGELFF.

CDR3 amino acids: CASSPTGIGKNIQYF. For the CDR3, the DNA is TGTGCCAGCAGCCCCACGGGGATCGGCAAAAACATTCAGTACTTC. The chain links TRBV4-2 to TRBJ2-4; a weak D match, TRBD2 (5 bases). Germline assignment: CDR1 LGHNA and CDR2 YNFKEQ. The CDR3 is 15 amino acids. V lost 4 bases and J lost 3, with 13 bases in between.

This chain joins TRBV10-3 and TRBJ1-1; D possibly corresponds to TRBD1 (6 bases). V lost 6 bases, J lost 1 base, and 9 bases lay in between. Germline CDR1 ENHRY, CDR2 SYGVKD. CDR3 size: 13 residues. CDR3: CAIRRGTNTEAFF. The CDR3 nucleotides are TGTGCCATCAGAAGGGGGACGAACACTGAAGCTTTCTTT.

The chain joins TRBV7-8 to TRBJ2-7; tentatively, D is TRBD2 (7 bases). Trimming cost V 2 bases and J 7 bases, with 24 bases left between them. Germline-derived CDR1 and CDR2 are SGHVS and FQNEAQ. This CDR3 is built from 17 residues. In DNA form, the CDR3 reads TGTGCCAGCAGCTTATTTGGGTGGCAGGGGACTAAATTAGAGCAGTACTTC. This gives the protein CASSLFGWQGTKLEQYF.

V gene TRBV6-5 combines with J gene TRBJ2-3; TRBD2 matches at 7 bases. V was clipped by 6 bases and J by 3 bases; unmatched bases: 9. The CDR3 loop spans 15 amino acids. CDR1 is MNHEY, CDR2 SVGAGI, per germline. Here the CDR3 DNA reads TGTGCCAGCAGACACTCCCGGACTAGAACAGATACGCAGTATTTT. Amino acids: CASRHSRTRTDTQYF.

V and J are TRBV13 and TRBJ2-7; no clear D gene. The CDR3 consists of 11 residues. CDR1 and CDR2 (germline): PRHDT, FYEKMQ (reference sequence). Deletions cut 3 bases from V and 7 bases from J, with 7 bases between. The CDR3 loop is CASSFGWEQYF. The CDR3 DNA sequence: TGTGCCAGCAGCTTTGGGTGGGAGCAGTACTTC.

This clone was recorded only once. This chain connects TRBV19 to TRBJ1-3; TRBD1 might be the D (6 bases). V shed 2 bases and J shed 5 bases, with 22 bases lying between them. CDR1 and CDR2 from the germline V gene are LNHDA and SQIVND (reference sequence). The CDR3 length is 18 residues. Written as DNA, the CDR3 is TGTGCCAGTAGTATACCCGCTTCCAGGGGAAATCTCCGAAACACCATATATTTT. Translating it yields CASSIPASRGNLRNTIYF.

The genes are TRBV5-6 and TRBJ2-1; no reliable D call. Germline CDR1 reads SGHDT; CDR2 reads YYEEEE. Deletions cut 1 base from V and 5 bases from J, with 13 bases between. The CDR3 loop spans 15 amino acids. CDR3 DNA: TGTGCCAGCAGCTTGAGTTTGAGGCTCCACAATGAGCAGTTCTTC. Residues: CASSLSLRLHNEQFF.

The chain uses TRBV7-3 and TRBJ2-7, with a weak D call TRBD2 (5 bases). The V end was cut by 5 bases, the J end by 7 bases, with 12 bases between. The CDR3 has 12 residues. CDR1 is SGHTA and CDR2 is FQGTGA in the germline V gene. CDR3 in DNA: TGTGCCAGCAGCCCTAGGGCGGGTGAGCAGTACTTC. The encoded protein is CASSPRAGEQYF.

V usage is TRBV19 and J usage is TRBJ1-5; 7 bases agree with TRBD1. The germline gives CDR1 LNHDA, CDR2 SQIVND (reference sequence). This CDR3 region has 19 residues. The J segment lost 0 bases and the V segment lost 3 bases, leaving 14 bases of the junction unmatched. The CDR3 region is CASSIGNRDRFNSNQPQHF. The CDR3 DNA follows: TGTGCCAGTAGTATTGGGAACCGGGACAGATTTAATAGCAATCAGCCCCAGCATTTT.

This clone was seen a single time. The genes are TRBV29-1 and TRBJ2-2; tentatively, D is TRBD1 or TRBD2 (5 bases each). The CDR3 runs 14 residues. Deletions cut 3 bases from V and 0 bases from J, with 8 bases between. Germline V gene data show CDR1 as SQVTM and CDR2 as ANQGSEA. CDR3 loop: CSVEGRPNTGELFF. The DNA for the CDR3 is TGCAGCGTTGAGGGACGGCCGAACACCGGGGAGCTGTTTTTT.

The chain couples TRBV30 to TRBJ2-1; TRBD2 matches 8 bases. Trimming cost V 4 bases and J 2 bases; bases outside gene matches: 7. The CDR3 spans 15 residues. The germline gives CDR1 GTSNPN, CDR2 SVGIG (reference sequence). The CDR3 is CAWKAGRGPYNEQFF. DNA of the CDR3: TGTGCCTGGAAGGCCGGGAGGGGACCCTACAATGAGCAGTTCTTC.

The J gene is TRBJ2-7, the V gene TRBV28; D is perhaps TRBD2 (5 bases). V gave up 2 bases and J gave up 3 bases, with 11 bases separating them. The germline gives CDR1 MDHEN, CDR2 SYDVKM. The CDR3 has 14 amino acids. The DNA of the CDR3 is TGTGCCAGCAGTTTAGAGGACTCCCTCTACGAGCAGTACTTC. Protein: CASSLEDSLYEQYF.

This sequence joins TRBV4-1 and TRBJ2-5; possibly TRBD1 for D (5 bases). Germline V CDR1 and CDR2: MGHRA, YSYEKL. The CDR3 covers 15 residues. V dropped 5 bases and J dropped 3 bases, with 16 bases sitting between them. CDR3 DNA sequence: TGCGCCAGCAGCGCCCACCCCGACAGAAAAGAGACCCAGTACTTC. Residues: CASSAHPDRKETQYF.

This chain uses TRBV19 with TRBJ2-2, with unresolved D. There are 12 residues in the CDR3. CDR1 is LNHDA and CDR2 is SQIVND in the germline V gene (reference sequence). CDR3 sequence reads: CVIATSTGELFF. Written as DNA, the CDR3 is TGTGTAATAGCAACGAGCACCGGGGAGCTGTTTTTT.

The chain combines TRBV7-3 with TRBJ2-3; 10 bases are a match to TRBD2. The CDR3 runs 19 residues. CDR1 and CDR2 (germline): SGHTA, FQGTGA. After removal of 2 bases from V and 0 bases from J, the junction contained 11 bases not matched to a gene. This CDR3 is CASSLRRTSGISSTDTQYF. Written as DNA, the CDR3 is TGTGCCAGCAGCTTACGTAGAACTAGCGGGATCTCTAGCACAGATACGCAGTATTTT.

The chain carries TRBV7-3 and TRBJ2-1, with D unresolved. CDR1 SGHTA and CDR2 FQGTGA come from the germline V gene. CDR3 length equals 14 residues. V lost 5 bases to trimming and J lost 10 bases, with 18 bases between them. CDR3 sequence (DNA): TGTGCCAGCAGCCCCACGTACGGTAGGCGGGAGCAGTTCTTC. It yields the protein CASSPTYGRREQFF.